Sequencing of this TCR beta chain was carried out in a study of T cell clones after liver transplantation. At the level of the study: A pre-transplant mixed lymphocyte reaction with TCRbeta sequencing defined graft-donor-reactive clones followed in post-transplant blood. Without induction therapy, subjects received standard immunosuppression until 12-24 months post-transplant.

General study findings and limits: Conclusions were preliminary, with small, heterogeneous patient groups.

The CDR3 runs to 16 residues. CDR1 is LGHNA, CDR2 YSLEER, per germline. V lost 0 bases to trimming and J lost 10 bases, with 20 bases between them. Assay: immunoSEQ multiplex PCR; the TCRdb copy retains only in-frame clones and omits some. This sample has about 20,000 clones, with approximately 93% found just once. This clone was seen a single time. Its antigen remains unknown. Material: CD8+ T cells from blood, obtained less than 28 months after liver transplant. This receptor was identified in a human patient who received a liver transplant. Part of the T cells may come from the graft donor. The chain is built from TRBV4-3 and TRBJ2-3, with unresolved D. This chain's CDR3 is CASSQDLIGVSGAQYF. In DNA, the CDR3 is TGCGCCAGCAGCCAAGATTTAATCGGAGTTTCAGGAGCGCAGTATTTT.